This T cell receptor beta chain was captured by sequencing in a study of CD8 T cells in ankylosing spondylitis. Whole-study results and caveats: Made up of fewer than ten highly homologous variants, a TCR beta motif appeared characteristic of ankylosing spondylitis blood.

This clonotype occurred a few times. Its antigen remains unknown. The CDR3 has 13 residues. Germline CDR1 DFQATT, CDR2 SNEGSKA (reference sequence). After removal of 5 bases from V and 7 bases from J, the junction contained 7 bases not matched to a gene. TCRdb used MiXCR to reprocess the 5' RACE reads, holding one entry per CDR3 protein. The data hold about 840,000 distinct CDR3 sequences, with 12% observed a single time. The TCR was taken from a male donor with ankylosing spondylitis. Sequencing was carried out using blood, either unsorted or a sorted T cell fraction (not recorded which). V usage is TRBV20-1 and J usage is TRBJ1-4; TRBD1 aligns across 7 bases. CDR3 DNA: TGCAGTGCTCCCAGGGGGGCGGCTGAAAAACTGTTTTTT. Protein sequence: CSAPRGAAEKLFF.